Listed below are T cell receptor beta chains from one sample, sequenced in a study of regulatory T cells in long-lasting Graves disease. TCRdb re-called the multiplex PCR reads with MiXCR, one entry per CDR3 protein. The table shows 350,000 to 550,000 distinct CDR3 sequences, with under 15% occurring only once. This same sample was also part of a study on T cells in Graves' hyperthyroidism and ophthalmopathy.

The sample was peripheral blood mononuclear cells (PBMCs), taken at new diagnosis, from a patient treated with antithyroid drugs. All receptors come from a woman aged 25 to 39 with Graves disease. CDR3s include the opening cysteine and the closing phenylalanine or tryptophan. A D gene is named only where the DNA matches it firmly. Where a row states a size, it is once, few, many or the class of an expanded clone; other rows omit it.

many - TRBJ2-1 TRBV30 TGTGCCTGGAGTGAACACCCTAGAAACTTC CAWSEHPRNF
many TRBD1 TRBJ2-7 TRBV15 TGTGCCACCAGCTCGGGGACAGGTGACTACGAGCAGTACTTC CATSSGTGDYEQYF
few TRBD1 TRBJ1-5 TRBV6-4 TGTGCCAGCAGTAAGGACAGGGGACTGAATCAGCCCCAGCATTTT CASSKDRGLNQPQHF
many TRBD2 TRBJ2-1 TRBV12-3/TRBV12-4 TGTGCCAGCAGTCAACTAGCGGGGGGGTACAATGAGCAGTTCTTC CASSQLAGGYNEQFF
many - TRBJ1-1 TRBV30 TGTGCCTGGAGGCATCACGACACTGAAGCTTTCTTT CAWRHHDTEAFF
many TRBD2 TRBJ2-1 TRBV27 TGTGCCAGCAGTTTCGGGGGGATCTTTGCGGGAGGGTACCATGAGCAGTTCTTC CASSFGGIFAGGYHEQFF
- - TRBJ1-3 TRBV7-9 TGTGCCAGCAGCCTGAAGGGGTTCGGAAACACCATATATTTT CASSLKGFGNTIYF
many - TRBJ1-5 TRBV7-6 TGTGCCAGCAGCTTAGGGACTCTCAATCAGCCCCAGCATTTT CASSLGTLNQPQHF
many TRBD1 TRBJ1-2 TRBV18 TGTGCCAGCTCACCGGGACAGGCCGGACCATATGGCTACACCTTC CASSPGQAGPYGYTF
few - TRBJ1-2 TRBV5-1 TGCGCCAGCAGCTTGGCCCTCGGGAGAACACGCACGCTTAACTATGGCTACACCTTC CASSLALGRTRTLNYGYTF
many - TRBJ2-7 TRBV6-5 TGTGCCAGCAGTTTGGGCTCCGCAGGGACCTACGAGCAGTACTTC CASSLGSAGTYEQYF
many - TRBJ2-2 TRBV7-9 TGTGCCAGCAGCCCCGTTTTCGTCGCCGGGGAGCTGTTTTTT CASSPVFVAGELFF
- - TRBJ2-1 TRBV13 TGTGCCAGCAGCTCCGGGACAGAGCAGTTCTTC CASSSGTEQFF
many - TRBJ2-1 TRBV11-1 TGTGCCAGCAGCTTGGACGGGATTTCCTACAATGAGCAGTTCTTC CASSLDGISYNEQFF
few - TRBJ1-6 TRBV20-1 TGCAGTGCCCCGGGTTCAGGGAGCAATTCACCCCTCCACTTT CSAPGSGSNSPLHF
- - TRBJ1-1 TRBV19 TGTGCCAGTAGCACTCTAATCGGGGTTAACGCTGAAGCTTTCTTT CASSTLIGVNAEAFF
many - TRBJ1-1 TRBV18 TGTGCCAGCTCACCAGCGAGGGGGGGAAACACTGAAGCTTTCTTT CASSPARGGNTEAFF
many - TRBJ2-1 TRBV28 TGTGCCAGCAGTTTATCCCCCCGGGCAGGGTCTTACAATGAGCAGTTCTTC CASSLSPRAGSYNEQFF
many - TRBJ2-3 TRBV12-3/TRBV12-4 TGTGCCAGCAGTTTGGGGAATACGCAGTATTTT CASSLGNTQYF
- - TRBJ2-5 TRBV29-1 TGCAGCGTTGAATTCTGGTCGGAGGGGAGGGAGACCCAGTACTTC CSVEFWSEGRETQYF
many TRBD2 TRBJ2-3 TRBV20-1 TGCAGTGCTAGATCCAACACGAAGCTAGCGGGAGTGGGCACAGATACGCAGTATTTT CSARSNTKLAGVGTDTQYF
many - TRBJ1-5 TRBV24-1 TGTGCCACCAGTGACCCCCGGGACATCCGCACGGGAAACAATCAGCCCCAGCATTTT CATSDPRDIRTGNNQPQHF
many - TRBJ2-5 TRBV20-1 TGCAGTGCTATCGGGACATCGCAAGAGACCCAGTACTTC CSAIGTSQETQYF
many TRBD1 TRBJ1-4 TRBV6-1 TGTGCCAGCAGCCTCGACAGGGGCCTTAATGAAAAACTGTTTTTT CASSLDRGLNEKLFF
- TRBD2 TRBJ2-2 TRBV6-1 TGTGCCAGCAGCCCCAGGACTAGCGGGAGGGTGAACACCGGGGAGCTGTTTTTT CASSPRTSGRVNTGELFF
few - TRBJ2-1 TRBV9 TGTGCCAGCAGCCCCCGCCCTTCCGTTACGGGAGAGTACAATGAGCAGTTCTTC CASSPRPSVTGEYNEQFF
many TRBD1 TRBJ1-5 TRBV2 TGTGCCATCCGGGACAGGGGGAGTCAGCCCCAGCATTTT CAIRDRGSQPQHF
few - TRBJ2-2 TRBV4-1 TGCGCCAGCAGCCAAGATTCGTCCGGTAGCAGGAACACCGGGGAGCTGTTTTTT CASSQDSSGSRNTGELFF
many TRBD2 TRBJ2-5 TRBV20-1 TGCAGTGCGCCCACTAGCGGGAGTACTGAGACCCAGTACTTC CSAPTSGSTETQYF
- TRBD2 TRBJ2-1 TRBV6-1 TGTGCCAGCAGGGAGAGACTAGCGGGAGTTGATGAGCAGTTCTTC CASRERLAGVDEQFF
- - TRBJ2-7 TRBV4-1 TGCGCCAGCAGCCCCGGGGGCGGGAGCAGCGAGCAGTACTTC CASSPGGGSSEQYF
many - TRBJ2-2 TRBV12-3/TRBV12-4 TGTGCCAGCAGGGACAACACGAACACCGGGGAGCTGTTTTTT CASRDNTNTGELFF
few - TRBJ1-1 TRBV20-1 TGCAGTGCGCGCCGGCCCGCGGGGTACACTGAAGCTTTCTTT CSARRPAGYTEAFF
- TRBD1 TRBJ1-4 TRBV19 TGTGCCAGTACCACAAACAGGGGGGCAGTTGAAAAACTGTTTTTT CASTTNRGAVEKLFF
many TRBD2 TRBJ2-2 TRBV11-3 TGTGCCAGCAGCCCAAGCGGGAGTGGGACCGGGGAGCTGTTTTTT CASSPSGSGTGELFF
many TRBD2 TRBJ2-3 TRBV7-2 TGTGCCAGCAGATTGGTAGCGGGGGGGGGCACAGATACGCAGTATTTT CASRLVAGGGTDTQYF
- TRBD1 TRBJ1-3 TRBV27 TGTGCCAGCAGTGCGCGATCCCGGGACAGCCCTGGAAACACCATATATTTT CASSARSRDSPGNTIYF
few TRBD2 TRBJ2-3 TRBV6-1 TGTGCCAGCAGTGACTCCGGGGAGGGCCGAGCGCAGTATTTT CASSDSGEGRAQYF
- - TRBJ1-1 TRBV30 TGTGCCTGGAGTGTACAGGAGGGGACTGAAGCTTTCTTT CAWSVQEGTEAFF